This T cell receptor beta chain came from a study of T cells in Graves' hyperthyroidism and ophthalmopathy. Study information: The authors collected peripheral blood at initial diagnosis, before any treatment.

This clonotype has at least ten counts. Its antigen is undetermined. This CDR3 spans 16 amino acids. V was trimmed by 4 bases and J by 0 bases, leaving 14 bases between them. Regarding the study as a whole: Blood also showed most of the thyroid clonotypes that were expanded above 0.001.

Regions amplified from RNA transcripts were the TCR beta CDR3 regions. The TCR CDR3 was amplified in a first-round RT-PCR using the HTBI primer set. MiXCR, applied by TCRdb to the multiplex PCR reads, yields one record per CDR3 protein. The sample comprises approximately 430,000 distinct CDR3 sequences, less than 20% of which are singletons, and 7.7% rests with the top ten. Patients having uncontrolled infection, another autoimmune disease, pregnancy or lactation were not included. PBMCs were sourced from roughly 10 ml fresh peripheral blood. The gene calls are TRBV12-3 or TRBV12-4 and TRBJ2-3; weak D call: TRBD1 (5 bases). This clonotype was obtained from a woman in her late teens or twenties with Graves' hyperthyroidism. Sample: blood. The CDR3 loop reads CASSSTLGASTDTQYF. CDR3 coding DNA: TGTGCCAGCAGTTCGACCTTAGGGGCTAGCACAGATACGCAGTATTTT.